The 5 T cell receptor beta chains below come from one sample, sequenced in a study of PD-1 blockade in classical Hodgkin lymphoma. Described time point: cycle 4 day 1 (C4D1), after less than 7 weeks of nivolumab. Each and every patient relapsed after autologous stem cell transplantation, and patients got differing brentuximab vedotin exposure. The table came from immunoSEQ multiplex PCR; TCRdb's copy has only in-frame clones and leaves some out. The sample holds about 90,000 clones, approximately 90% seen once. Sequencing used peripheral blood mononuclear cells (PBMCs), obtained before the fourth cycle of nivolumab. These TCRs come from a human donor with classical Hodgkin lymphoma.

This chain connects TRBV15 to TRBJ2-4; no definite D call. The V end was cut by 5 bases, the J end by 3 bases, with 14 bases between. The CDR3 is 15 amino acids. Germline assignment: CDR1 LNHNV and CDR2 YYDKDF (reference sequence). DNA for the CDR3: TGTGCCACCAGCCCAAGTGGGTACGGCAAAAACATTCAGTACTTC. Residues: CATSPSGYGKNIQYF. The full variable domain, in which reference TRBV15 and TRBJ2-4 provide the parts outside the CDR3, is DAMVIQNPRYQVTQFGKPVTLSCSQTLNHNVMYWYQQKSSQAPKLLFHYYDKDFNNEADTPDNFQSRRPNTSFCFLDIRSPGLGDTAMYLCATSPSGYGKNIQYFGAGTRLSVL.

The count of this clone is one. This chain connects TRBV6-5 to TRBJ2-7, with 12 bases lining up with TRBD1. The V and J ends lost 6 bases and 7 bases, in that order; junction bases with no gene match: 10. CDR3 length: 15 amino acids. The V gene's germline CDR1 is MNHEY and CDR2 SVGAGI. In DNA, the CDR3 is TGTGCCAGCAGGTTCCCGGGACAGGGGGCTGAGGAGCAGTACTTC. It specifies CASRFPGQGAEEQYF.

The chain carries TRBV2 and TRBJ1-2; the D is unclear. The CDR3 totals 12 residues. V was clipped by 1 base and J by 2 bases, with 2 bases between them. Germline CDR1 SNHLY, CDR2 FYNNEI. The CDR3 sequence: CASSEGNYGYTF. In DNA, the CDR3 is TGTGCCAGCAGTGAAGGGAACTATGGCTACACCTTC.

This clone has only a few counts. The genes are TRBV9 and TRBJ2-1; 8 bases map to TRBD2. CDR3 length: 16 amino acids. V trimming: 6 bases; J trimming: 8 bases; junction bases outside the gene matches: 16. The germline V gene has CDR1 SGDLS and CDR2 YYNGEE. In DNA, the CDR3 is TGTGCCAGCACTAATCTTCCCGGGGGGGGCCACCATGAGCAGTTCTTC. Amino acid sequence: CASTNLPGGGHHEQFF.

The chain has TRBV19 and TRBJ1-3, with a possible D match to TRBD1 (6 bases). Germline CDR1 and CDR2: LNHDA and SQIVND (reference sequence). The CDR3 spans 14 residues. The V end lost 4 bases, the J end lost 5 bases, and 12 bases lay between the germline ends. The CDR3 nucleotides read TGTGCCAGTAGTAGTCCAGGGGATAGAAACACCATATATTTT. Translated: CASSSPGDRNTIYF.